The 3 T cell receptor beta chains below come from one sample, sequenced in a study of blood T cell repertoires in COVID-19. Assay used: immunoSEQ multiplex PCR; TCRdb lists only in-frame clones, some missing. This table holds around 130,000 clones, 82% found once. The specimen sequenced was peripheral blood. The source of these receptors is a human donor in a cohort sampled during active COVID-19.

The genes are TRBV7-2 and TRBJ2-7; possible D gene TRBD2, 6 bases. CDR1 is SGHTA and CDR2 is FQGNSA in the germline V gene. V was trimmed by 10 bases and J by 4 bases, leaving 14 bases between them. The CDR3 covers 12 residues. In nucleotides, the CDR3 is TGTGCCACCCGGGACTCGGGGTACGAGCAGTACTTC. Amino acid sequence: CATRDSGYEQYF.

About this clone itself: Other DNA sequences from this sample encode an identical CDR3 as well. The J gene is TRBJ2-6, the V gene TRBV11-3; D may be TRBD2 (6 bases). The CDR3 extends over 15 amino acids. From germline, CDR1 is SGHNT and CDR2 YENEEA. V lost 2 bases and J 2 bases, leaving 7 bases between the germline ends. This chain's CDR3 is CASSLTGAGANVLTF. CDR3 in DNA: TGTGCCAGCAGCTTAACGGGGGCTGGGGCCAACGTCCTGACTTTC.

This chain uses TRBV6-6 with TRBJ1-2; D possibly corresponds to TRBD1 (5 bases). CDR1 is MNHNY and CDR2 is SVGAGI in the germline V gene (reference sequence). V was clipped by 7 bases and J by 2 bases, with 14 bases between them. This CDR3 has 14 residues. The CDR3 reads CASTLGGGNYGYTF. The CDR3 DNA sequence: TGTGCCAGCACCCTCGGGGGAGGGAACTATGGCTACACCTTC.